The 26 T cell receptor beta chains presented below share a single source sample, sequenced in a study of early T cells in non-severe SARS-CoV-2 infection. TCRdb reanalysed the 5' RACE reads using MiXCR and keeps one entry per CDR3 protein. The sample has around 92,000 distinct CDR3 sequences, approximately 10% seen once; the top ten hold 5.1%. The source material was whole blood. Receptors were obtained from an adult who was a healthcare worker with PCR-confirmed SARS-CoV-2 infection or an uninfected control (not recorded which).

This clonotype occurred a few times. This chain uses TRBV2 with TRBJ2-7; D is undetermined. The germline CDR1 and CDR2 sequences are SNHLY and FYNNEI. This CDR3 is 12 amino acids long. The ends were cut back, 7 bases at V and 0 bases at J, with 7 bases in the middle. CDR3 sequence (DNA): TGTGCCAGCAATTCAGGCTCCTACGAGCAGTACTTC. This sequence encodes CASNSGSYEQYF.

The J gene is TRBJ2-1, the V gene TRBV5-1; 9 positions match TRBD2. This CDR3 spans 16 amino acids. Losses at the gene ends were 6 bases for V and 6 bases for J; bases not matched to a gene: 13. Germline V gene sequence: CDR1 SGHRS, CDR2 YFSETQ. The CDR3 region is CASTFRGLAGPNEQFF. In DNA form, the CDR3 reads TGCGCCAGCACCTTCAGAGGGCTAGCGGGACCCAATGAGCAGTTCTTC.

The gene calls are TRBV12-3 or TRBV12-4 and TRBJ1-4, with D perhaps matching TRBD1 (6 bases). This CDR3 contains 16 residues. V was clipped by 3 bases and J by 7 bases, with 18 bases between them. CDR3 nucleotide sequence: TGTGCCAGCAGTTTTTTGTCCGGGGGCGTTAGTGAAAAACTGTTTTTT. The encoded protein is CASSFLSGGVSEKLFF.

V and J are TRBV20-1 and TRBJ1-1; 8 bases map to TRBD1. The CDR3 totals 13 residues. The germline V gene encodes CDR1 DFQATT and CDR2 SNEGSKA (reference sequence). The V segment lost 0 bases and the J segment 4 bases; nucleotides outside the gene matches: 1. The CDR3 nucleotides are TGCAGTGCTAGAGAGGACAGGGTCACTGAAGCTTTCTTT. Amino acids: CSAREDRVTEAFF.

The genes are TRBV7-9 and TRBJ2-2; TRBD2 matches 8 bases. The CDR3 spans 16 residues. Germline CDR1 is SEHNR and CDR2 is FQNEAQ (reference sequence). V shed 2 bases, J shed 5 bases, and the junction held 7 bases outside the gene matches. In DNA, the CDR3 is TGTGCCAGCAGCTTATGGCTAGCGGGTGCTACCGGGGAGCTGTTTTTT. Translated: CASSLWLAGATGELFF.

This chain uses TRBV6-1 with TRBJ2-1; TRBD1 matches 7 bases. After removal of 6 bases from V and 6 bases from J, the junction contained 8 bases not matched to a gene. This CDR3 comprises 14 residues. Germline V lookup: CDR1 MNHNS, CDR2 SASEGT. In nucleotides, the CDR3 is TGTGCCAGCAGGATCGGGACAGTAGGCAATGAGCAGTTCTTC. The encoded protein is CASRIGTVGNEQFF.

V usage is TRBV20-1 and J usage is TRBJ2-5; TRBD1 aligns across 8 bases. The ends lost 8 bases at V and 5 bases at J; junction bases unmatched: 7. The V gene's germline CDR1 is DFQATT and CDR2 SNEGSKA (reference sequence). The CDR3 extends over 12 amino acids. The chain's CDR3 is CSPSDRVETQYF. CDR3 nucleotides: TGCAGTCCTTCGGACAGGGTTGAGACCCAGTACTTC.

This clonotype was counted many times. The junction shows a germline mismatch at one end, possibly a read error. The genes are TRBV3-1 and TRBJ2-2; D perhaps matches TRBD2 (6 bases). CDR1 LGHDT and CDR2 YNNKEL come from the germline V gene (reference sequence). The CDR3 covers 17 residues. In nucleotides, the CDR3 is TGTGCCAGCAGCCCCTATGGGGGGAGGTTCGGCACCCGGGAGCTGTTTTTT. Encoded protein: CASSPYGGRFGTRELFF.

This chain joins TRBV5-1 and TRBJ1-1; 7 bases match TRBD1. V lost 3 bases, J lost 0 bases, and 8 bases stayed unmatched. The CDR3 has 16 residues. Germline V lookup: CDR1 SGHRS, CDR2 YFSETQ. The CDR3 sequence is CASSWTTGRMNTEAFF. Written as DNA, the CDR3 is TGCGCCAGCAGCTGGACGACAGGGCGGATGAACACTGAAGCTTTCTTT.

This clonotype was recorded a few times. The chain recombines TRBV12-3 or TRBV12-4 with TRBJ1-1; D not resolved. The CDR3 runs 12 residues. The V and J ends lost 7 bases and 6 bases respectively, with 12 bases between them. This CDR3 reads CASTRVRSEAFF. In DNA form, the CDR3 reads TGTGCCAGCACAAGAGTAAGGTCTGAAGCTTTCTTT.

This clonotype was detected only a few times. The CDR3 DNA reads as TGTGCCAGCAGCTCCGGGGGCGAAGGCACAGATACGCAGTATTTT. Its protein is CASSSGGEGTDTQYF. V gene TRBV11-2 combines with J gene TRBJ2-3; D might be TRBD1 or TRBD2, each matching 6 bases. Between the trimmed V and J ends, which lost 4 bases and 1 base, there was a span of 12 bases. This CDR3 is built from 15 residues. The germline CDR1 and CDR2 sequences are SGHAT and FQNNGV.

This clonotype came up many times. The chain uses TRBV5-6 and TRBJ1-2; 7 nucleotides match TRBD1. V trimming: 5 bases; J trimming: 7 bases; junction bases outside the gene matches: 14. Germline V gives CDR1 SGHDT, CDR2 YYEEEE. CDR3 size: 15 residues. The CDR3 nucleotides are TGTGCCAGCAGTCGTATACAGGGGAAACGGAGTGGCTACACCTTC. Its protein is CASSRIQGKRSGYTF.

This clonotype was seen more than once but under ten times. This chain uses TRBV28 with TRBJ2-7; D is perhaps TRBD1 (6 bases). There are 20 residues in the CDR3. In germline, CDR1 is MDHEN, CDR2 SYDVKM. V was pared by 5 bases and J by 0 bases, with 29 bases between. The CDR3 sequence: CASSPNLGAGEAGSSYEQYF. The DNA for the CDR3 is TGTGCCAGCAGTCCCAACCTCGGGGCAGGGGAAGCCGGTAGCTCCTACGAGCAGTACTTC. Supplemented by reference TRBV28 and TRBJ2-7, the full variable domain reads DVKVTQSSRYLVKRTGEKVFLECVQDMDHENMFWYRQDPGLGLRLIYFSYDVKMKEKGDIPEGYSVSREKKERFSLILESASTNQTSMYLCASSPNLGAGEAGSSYEQYFGPGTRLTVT.

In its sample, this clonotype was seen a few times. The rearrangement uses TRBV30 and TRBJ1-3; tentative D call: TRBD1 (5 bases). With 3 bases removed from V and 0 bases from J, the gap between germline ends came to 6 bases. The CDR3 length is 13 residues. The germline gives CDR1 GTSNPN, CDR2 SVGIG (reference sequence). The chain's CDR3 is CAWSGTSGNTIYF. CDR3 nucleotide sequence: TGTGCCTGGAGCGGGACCTCTGGAAACACCATATATTTT. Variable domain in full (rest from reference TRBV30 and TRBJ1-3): SQTIHQWPATLVQPVGSPLSLECTVEGTSNPNLYWYRQAAGRGLQLLFYSVGIGQISSEVPQNLSASRPQDRQFILSSKKLLLSDSGFYLCAWSGTSGNTIYFGEGSWLTVV.

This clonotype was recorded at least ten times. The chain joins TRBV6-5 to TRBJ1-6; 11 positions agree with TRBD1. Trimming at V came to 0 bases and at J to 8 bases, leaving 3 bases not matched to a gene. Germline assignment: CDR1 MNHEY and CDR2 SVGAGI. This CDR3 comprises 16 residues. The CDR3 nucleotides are TGTGCCAGCAGTTACTCTGGGACAGGGGGATATTCACCCCTCCACTTT. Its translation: CASSYSGTGGYSPLHF.

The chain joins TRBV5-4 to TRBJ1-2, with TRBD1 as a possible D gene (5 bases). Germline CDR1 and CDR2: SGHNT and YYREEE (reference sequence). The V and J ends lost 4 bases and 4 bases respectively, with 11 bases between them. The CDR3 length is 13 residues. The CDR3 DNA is TGTGCCAGCAGCCTTAAGGGGTTCTATGGCTACACCTTC. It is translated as CASSLKGFYGYTF.

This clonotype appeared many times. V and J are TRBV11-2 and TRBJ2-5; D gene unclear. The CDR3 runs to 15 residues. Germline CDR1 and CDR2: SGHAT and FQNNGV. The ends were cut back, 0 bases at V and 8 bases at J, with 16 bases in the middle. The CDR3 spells CASSLDIPSRPTQYF. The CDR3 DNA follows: TGTGCCAGCAGCTTAGACATCCCATCACGGCCAACCCAGTACTTC. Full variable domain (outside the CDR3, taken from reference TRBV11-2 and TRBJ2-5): EAGVAQSPRYKIIEKRQSVAFWCNPISGHATLYWYQQILGQGPKLLIQFQNNGVVDDSQLPKDRFSAERLKGVDSTLKIQPAKLEDSAVYLCASSLDIPSRPTQYFGPGTRLLVL.

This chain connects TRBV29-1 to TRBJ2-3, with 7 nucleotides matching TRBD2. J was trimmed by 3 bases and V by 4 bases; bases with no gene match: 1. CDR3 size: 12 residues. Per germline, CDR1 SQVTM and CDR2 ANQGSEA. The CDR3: CSVAGGTDTQYF. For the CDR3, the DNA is TGCAGCGTTGCGGGAGGAACAGATACGCAGTATTTT.

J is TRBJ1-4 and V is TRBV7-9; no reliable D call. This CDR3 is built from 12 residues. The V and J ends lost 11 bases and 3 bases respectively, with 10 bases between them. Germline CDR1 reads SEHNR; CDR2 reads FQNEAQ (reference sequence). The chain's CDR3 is CAVRGSNEKLFF. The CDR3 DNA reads TGTGCCGTCCGAGGTTCTAATGAAAAACTGTTTTTT.

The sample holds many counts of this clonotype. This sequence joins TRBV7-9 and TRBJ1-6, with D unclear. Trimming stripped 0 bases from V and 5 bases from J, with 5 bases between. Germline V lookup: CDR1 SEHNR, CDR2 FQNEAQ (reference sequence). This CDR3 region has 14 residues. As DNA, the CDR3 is TGTGCCAGCAGCTTAGCGCGGGATAATTCACCCCTCCACTTT. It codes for CASSLARDNSPLHF.

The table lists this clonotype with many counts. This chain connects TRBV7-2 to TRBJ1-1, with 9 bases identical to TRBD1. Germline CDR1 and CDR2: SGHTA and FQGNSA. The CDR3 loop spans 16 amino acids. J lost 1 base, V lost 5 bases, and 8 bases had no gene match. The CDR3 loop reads CASSPGTGSGNTEAFF. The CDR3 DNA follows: TGTGCCAGCAGCCCCGGGACAGGGTCTGGGAACACTGAAGCTTTCTTT.

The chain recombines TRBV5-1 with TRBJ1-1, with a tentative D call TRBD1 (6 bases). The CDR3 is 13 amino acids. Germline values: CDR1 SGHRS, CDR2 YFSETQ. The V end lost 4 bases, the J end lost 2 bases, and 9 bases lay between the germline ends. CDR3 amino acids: CASSGQSNTEAFF. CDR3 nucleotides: TGCGCCAGCAGCGGACAGTCTAACACTGAAGCTTTCTTT.

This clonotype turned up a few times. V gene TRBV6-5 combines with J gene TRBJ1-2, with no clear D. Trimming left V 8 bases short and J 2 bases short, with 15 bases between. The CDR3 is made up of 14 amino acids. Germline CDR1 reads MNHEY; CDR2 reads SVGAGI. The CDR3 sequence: CASRTWAQNYGYTF. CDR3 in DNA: TGTGCCAGCCGTACTTGGGCACAGAACTATGGCTACACCTTC.

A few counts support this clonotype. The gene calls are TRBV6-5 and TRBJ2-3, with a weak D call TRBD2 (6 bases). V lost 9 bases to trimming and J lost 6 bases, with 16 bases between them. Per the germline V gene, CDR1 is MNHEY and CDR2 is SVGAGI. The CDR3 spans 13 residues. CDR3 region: CASRPPGTDTQYF. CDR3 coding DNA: TGTGCCAGTCGGCCCCCAGGGACTGATACGCAGTATTTT.

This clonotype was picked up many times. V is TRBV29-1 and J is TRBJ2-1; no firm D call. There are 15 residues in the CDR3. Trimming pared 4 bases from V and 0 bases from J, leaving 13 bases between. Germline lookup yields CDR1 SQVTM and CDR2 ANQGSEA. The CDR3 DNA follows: TGCAGCGTTGGACCCCTCCGGAGCTCCTACAATGAGCAGTTCTTC. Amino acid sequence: CSVGPLRSSYNEQFF.

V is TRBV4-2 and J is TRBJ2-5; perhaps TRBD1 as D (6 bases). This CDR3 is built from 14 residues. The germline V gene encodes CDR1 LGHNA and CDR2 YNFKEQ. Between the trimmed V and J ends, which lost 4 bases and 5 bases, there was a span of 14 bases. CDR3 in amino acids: CASSREGRGETQYF. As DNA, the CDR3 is TGTGCCAGCAGCCGAGAAGGCAGGGGCGAGACCCAGTACTTC.